These T cell receptor beta chains were read from a single sample in a study of PD-L1 blockade in urothelial cancer. The method was immunoSEQ multiplex PCR; TCRdb's version includes in-frame clones alone and lacks a portion of them. Seen here are approximately 100,000 clones, roughly nine tenths observed once, and the top ten hold approximately 0.88%. The sample consisted of PBMCs, taken around atezolizumab (anti-PD-L1) treatment. The receptor set was obtained from a woman aged 80 or over with urothelial cancer. Both conserved end residues are trimmed from each CDR3. The order of the fields is clone size, J gene, V gene, CDR3 protein. Where a row states a size, it is once, few, many or the class of an expanded clone; other rows omit it.

-	TRBJ1-5	TRBV30	AWGNLGGPQH
once	TRBJ2-7	TRBV12-2	ASRLVGQFSHPYEQY
-	TRBJ2-6	TRBV18	ASPPPDRRSGANVLT
-	TRBJ1-1	TRBV5-1	ASSLGQGGRREAF
-	TRBJ2-7	TRBV28	ASTIDRAAPYEQY
-	TRBJ1-1	TRBV7-2	ASSLELRNTEAF
once	TRBJ1-3	TRBV5-1	ASSKEARSGNTIY
-	TRBJ1-3	TRBV18	ASSPEHSGNTIY
once	TRBJ2-2	TRBV2	ASSGGADRGQTGELF
-	TRBJ1-5	TRBV5-6	ASSPGGRGGSPQH
-	TRBJ1-5	TRBV18	ASSAGTGDPGNQPQH
-	TRBJ1-4	TRBV4-1	ASSQGGVLNEKLF
-	TRBJ1-1	TRBV28	ASIFQGTEAF
-	TRBJ1-5	TRBV27	ASSLYPPGGAGANQPQH
-	TRBJ2-7	TRBV27	ASRRGSYEQY
-	TRBJ2-3	TRBV27	ASSLGTGTDTQY
-	TRBJ1-5	TRBV4-1	ASSQAWAGVQPQH
few	TRBJ1-1	TRBV25-1	ASSRGGKTEAF
-	TRBJ1-3	TRBV28	ASSFLVSGDGNTIY
-	TRBJ2-7	TRBV27	ASRPGQGYYEQY
once	TRBJ1-5	TRBV28	ASIGGYVVNQPQH
-	TRBJ1-1	TRBV19	ASSRNRAANTEAF
-	TRBJ1-2	TRBV19	ASKQPNYGYT
-	TRBJ2-3	TRBV14	ASSEHTTGPDTQY
-	TRBJ2-2	TRBV28	ASSSPGNTGELF
-	TRBJ2-5	TRBV5-1	ASSPGMGETQY
-	TRBJ2-3	TRBV10-1	ASRSGSTDTQY
-	TRBJ2-1	TRBV4-2	ASSQDREVNNEQF
-	TRBJ2-5	TRBV7-3	ASSLGDRGWGETQY
once	TRBJ1-1	TRBV7-9	ASSPPGQGRVNTEAF
-	TRBJ2-5	TRBV2	ASSNGGRGETQY
-	TRBJ1-2	TRBV15	ATSRARTGDGYT
-	TRBJ2-3	TRBV5-1	ASSRTGGNTDTQY
-	TRBJ2-2	TRBV10-2	ASRGTSGKNTGELF
-	TRBJ2-1	TRBV27	ASSRLGQGNNEQF
-	TRBJ1-2	TRBV28	ASSSQSTRDNYGYT
-	TRBJ2-3	TRBV28	ASSYTSGPADTQY
-	TRBJ2-5	TRBV6-6	ATRGAGGETQY
-	TRBJ1-1	TRBV7-2	ASSLVGGGNTEAF
-	TRBJ2-7	TRBV5-8	ASSTNLAGATKQY
-	TRBJ1-1	TRBV28	ASQALQGAREAF
-	TRBJ2-1	TRBV29-1	SVPLAGVQGEQF
-	TRBJ2-7	TRBV7-2	ASSSRYGRANEQY
-	TRBJ1-2	TRBV7-3	ASSLYGTDGYT
-	TRBJ1-1	TRBV10-3	AISPRQYEAF
-	TRBJ2-5	TRBV13	ASSLGQGWETQY
-	TRBJ1-2	TRBV7-3	ASSLLPWRGYT
-	TRBJ1-1	TRBV6-6	ASTSGTGWTEAF
-	TRBJ1-1	TRBV7-8	ASSSRPQMAPNTEAF
-	TRBJ2-5	TRBV19	ASSPNTVIGARETQY
-	TRBJ1-4	TRBV28	ASSEAGETNEKLF
-	TRBJ1-3	TRBV5-1	ASSSQTGTGLSGNTIY
-	TRBJ2-6	TRBV7-3	ASSLIWTGSVKGANVLT
-	TRBJ2-7	TRBV5-1	ASSSRTSGRASYEQY